These 25 T cell receptor beta chains originate from one sample sequenced in a study of CD8 T cells in acute hepatitis C reinfection. TCRdb's table, derived via immunoSEQ multiplex PCR, lists solely in-frame clones and lacks some. The sample holds 38,000 or so clones, more than 75% seen once. Regarding time point: naive CD8 control sorted from an acute-time-point sample. Material: naive CD8+ T cells from PBMCs. All receptors come from a man aged 25-45 years with chronic hepatitis C.

CDR3 nucleotide sequence: TGTGCCAGCAGCTTGGACCCGAACTATGGCTACACCTTC. Translation: CASSLDPNYGYTF. The chain has TRBV5-6 and TRBJ1-2, with D hard to call. This CDR3 region has 13 residues. Germline lookup yields CDR1 SGHDT and CDR2 YYEEEE. V dropped 0 bases and J dropped 2 bases, with 5 bases sitting between them.

The sample holds one count of this clone. Relative to the germline gene, one junction end is altered; a read error may explain this. This rearrangement joins TRBV29-1 to TRBJ1-2; weak D call: TRBD1 (5 bases). The V gene's germline CDR1 is SQVTM and CDR2 ANQGSEA. This CDR3 comprises 13 residues. The CDR3, as DNA: TGCAGCGTGGAAGACAGAGTTAACTATGGCTACACCTTC. Its protein is CSVEDRVNYGYTF.

This chain uses TRBV5-1 with TRBJ1-4, with TRBD1 identical over 7 bases. The germline gives CDR1 SGHRS, CDR2 YFSETQ. The junction had 5 bases not matched to a gene; V was cut back by 0 bases and J by 12 bases. The CDR3 consists of 13 residues. The CDR3: CASSLEGGFELFF. The CDR3 DNA is TGCGCCAGCAGCTTGGAAGGGGGCTTCGAACTGTTTTTT.

Note on this clone: One junction end does not reproduce the germline sequence, and a read error may be involved. The chain has TRBV23-1 and TRBJ2-5, with 10 bases aligning to TRBD2. TRBV23-1 is an open reading frame whose function is uncertain. The CDR3 has 12 residues. The CDR3 region has the DNA TGTGCCAGCGGGGGGGAACAAGAGACCCAGTACTTC. It codes for CASGGEQETQYF.

V usage is TRBV19 and J usage is TRBJ2-2, with TRBD2 as a possible D gene (6 bases). Trimming pared 7 bases from V and 6 bases from J, leaving 15 bases between. The germline V gene encodes CDR1 LNHDA and CDR2 SQIVND (reference sequence). The CDR3 covers 14 residues. The chain's CDR3 is CASKAGGLAGELFF. The CDR3 DNA follows: TGTGCCAGTAAGGCTGGGGGGTTGGCCGGGGAGCTGTTTTTT.

The chain links TRBV7-2 to TRBJ2-1; a weak D match, TRBD2 (5 bases). The CDR3 contains 16 residues. Trimming stripped 6 bases from V and 4 bases from J, with 19 bases between. The V gene's germline CDR1 is SGHTA and CDR2 FQGNSA. The CDR3 reads CASSPPGVPLYNEQFF. DNA of the CDR3: TGTGCCAGCAGTCCGCCCGGGGTACCCCTTTACAATGAGCAGTTCTTC.

The chain joins TRBV6-1 to TRBJ2-7; D tentatively reads TRBD1 or TRBD2 (5 bases each). The CDR3 runs 15 residues. V was pared by 5 bases and J by 2 bases, with 16 bases between. The V gene's germline CDR1 is MNHNS and CDR2 SASEGT. CDR3 sequence (DNA): TGTGCCAGCAGTACCCCGCCTTCGGGGCCCTACGAGCAGTACTTC. The encoded protein is CASSTPPSGPYEQYF.

The chain combines TRBV6-1 with TRBJ2-4; possibly TRBD1 or TRBD2 for D (6 bases each). Trimming removed 7 bases at V and 12 bases at J, with 19 bases between. The CDR3 spans 13 residues. Germline CDR1 MNHNS, CDR2 SASEGT. The CDR3 nucleotides read TGTGCCAGCATATCGACCCTCCGGGGGCATCAGTACTTC. Its protein product is CASISTLRGHQYF.

This clone has a handful of counts. The chain has TRBV19 and TRBJ1-5; no firm D call. Germline V gene sequence: CDR1 LNHDA, CDR2 SQIVND (reference sequence). Trimming removed 3 bases at V and 3 bases at J, with 9 bases between. This CDR3 has 14 amino acids. Here the CDR3 DNA reads TGTGCCAGTAGTATTGTCGGAGCCAATCAGCCCCAGCATTTT. Translation gives CASSIVGANQPQHF.

The chain is built from TRBV9 and TRBJ2-1; 10 positions match TRBD1. J gave up 7 bases and V 2 bases, and 6 bases lay outside the gene matches. The CDR3 length is 15 residues. The V gene's germline CDR1 is SGDLS and CDR2 YYNGEE. In DNA form, the CDR3 reads TGTGCCAGCAGCGTTTCCGGGACAGGGGAAAATGAGCAGTTCTTC. As protein: CASSVSGTGENEQFF.

This clone was seen once. The rearrangement uses TRBV7-2 and TRBJ1-1; 10 bases fit TRBD1. Trimming at V came to 1 base and at J to 7 bases, leaving 6 bases not matched to a gene. The germline V gene has CDR1 SGHTA and CDR2 FQGNSA. This CDR3 has 15 amino acids. The CDR3 spells CASSLGDRGYLEAFF. Here the CDR3 DNA reads TGTGCCAGCAGCTTAGGGGACAGGGGATACCTTGAAGCTTTCTTT.

V usage is TRBV9 and J usage is TRBJ2-2; D perhaps matches TRBD1 (6 bases). The CDR3 spans 15 residues. Per germline, CDR1 SGDLS and CDR2 YYNGEE. Trimming removed 0 bases at V and 4 bases at J, with 10 bases between. CDR3 nucleotide sequence: TGTGCCAGCAGCGTAGAGGGGGTTACCACCGGGGAGCTGTTTTTT. It codes for CASSVEGVTTGELFF.

The J gene is TRBJ2-7, the V gene TRBV4-1; perhaps TRBD2 as D (6 bases). Germline loops: CDR1 MGHRA, CDR2 YSYEKL. CDR3 length equals 15 residues. Trimming left V 0 bases short and J 5 bases short, with 14 bases between. The CDR3 region has the DNA TGCGCCAGCAGCCAAGAAGCCGGGGGTAGGGACGAGCAGTACTTC. Its translation is CASSQEAGGRDEQYF.

The genes are TRBV28 and TRBJ2-3; D is unclear. Looked up from germline, CDR1 is MDHEN and CDR2 is SYDVKM. V lost 2 bases to trimming and J lost 2 bases, with 11 bases between them. The CDR3 runs 15 residues. The chain's CDR3 is CASSLAVAITDTQYF. As DNA, the CDR3 is TGTGCCAGCAGTTTAGCGGTAGCTATCACAGATACGCAGTATTTT.

The rearrangement joins TRBV7-2 to TRBJ2-7; no firm D call. The CDR3 contains 14 residues. Per the germline V gene, CDR1 is SGHTA and CDR2 is FQGNSA. The germline V and J ends were trimmed by 1 base and 6 bases, with 13 bases remaining between them. In DNA form, the CDR3 reads TGTGCCAGCAGCTTAGTAACAACGGGCGGCGAGCAGTACTTC. This sequence encodes CASSLVTTGGEQYF.

The genes are TRBV10-3 and TRBJ1-2; the match to TRBD1 covers 9 bases. The CDR3 has 14 residues. The V and J ends lost 2 bases and 4 bases, in that order; junction bases with no gene match: 2. CDR1 ENHRY and CDR2 SYGVKD come from the germline V gene. The CDR3 DNA reads as TGTGCCATCAGTGAGGAGGACAGGGGCTATGGCTACACCTTC. The encoded protein is CAISEEDRGYGYTF.

This clone was seen only once. V gene TRBV18 combines with J gene TRBJ2-7, with 7 positions matching TRBD2. V lost 3 bases to trimming and J lost 4 bases; unmatched junction nucleotides: 9. In germline, CDR1 is KGHSH, CDR2 LQKENI. The CDR3 is made up of 15 amino acids. This CDR3 is CASSPSSGSVYEQYF. The CDR3 coding sequence is TGTGCCAGCTCACCTAGTAGCGGGTCGGTTTACGAGCAGTACTTC.

The rearrangement uses TRBV30 and TRBJ2-7; possible D gene TRBD1, 5 bases. Trimming took 3 bases from V and 3 from J, leaving 15 bases between them. The CDR3 has 14 residues. Germline V gives CDR1 GTSNPN, CDR2 SVGIG (reference sequence). CDR3 loop: CAWRPQTVYYEQYF. The CDR3 bases are TGTGCCTGGAGGCCCCAGACAGTTTACTACGAGCAGTACTTC.

J is TRBJ2-1 and V is TRBV19, with D possibly being TRBD1 or TRBD2 (6 bases each). V was cut by 6 bases and J by 11 bases, with 20 bases left in between. Per the germline V gene, CDR1 is LNHDA and CDR2 is SQIVND (reference sequence). The CDR3 contains 14 residues. DNA of the CDR3: TGTGCCAGTAGCACCGACAGGAGGGGGACCCAGCAGTTCTTC. It encodes CASSTDRRGTQQFF.

This clone was detected once. The chain carries TRBV2 and TRBJ1-1, with D unclear. The ends were cut back, 3 bases at V and 2 bases at J, with 16 bases in the middle. Germline loops: CDR1 SNHLY, CDR2 FYNNEI. The length of the CDR3 is 16 residues. As DNA, the CDR3 is TGTGCCAGCAGTGATCCCCACCGATCGATAAACACTGAAGCTTTCTTT. Its protein product is CASSDPHRSINTEAFF.

The rearrangement links TRBV18 to TRBJ2-3, with no clear D. Germline V gene sequence: CDR1 KGHSH, CDR2 LQKENI. Trimming left V 1 base short and J 6 bases short, with 8 bases between. The CDR3 extends over 13 amino acids. CDR3 sequence reads: CASSPLDSDTQYF. The CDR3 nucleotides read TGTGCCAGCTCACCACTCGATTCGGATACGCAGTATTTT.

The chain uses TRBV6-5 and TRBJ1-6; TRBD1 aligns across 8 bases. Germline V gene data show CDR1 as MNHEY and CDR2 as SVGAGI. This CDR3 spans 15 amino acids. V shed 6 bases, J shed 2 bases, and the junction held 3 bases outside the gene matches. The CDR3 DNA reads as TGTGCCAGCAGGGACAGGGCGGCCTATAATTCACCCCTCCACTTT. Translating it yields CASRDRAAYNSPLHF.

J is TRBJ2-7 and V is TRBV12-5; D is perhaps TRBD2 (5 bases). Germline CDR1 LGHNT, CDR2 FRNRAP. With 7 bases removed from V and 3 bases from J, the gap between germline ends came to 13 bases. This CDR3 contains 13 residues. The CDR3 loop reads CASVSDGNYEQYF. The CDR3 coding sequence is TGTGCTAGTGTCTCGGACGGGAACTACGAGCAGTACTTC.

The chain has TRBV9 and TRBJ2-3; D perhaps matches TRBD2 (5 bases). The germline CDR1 and CDR2 sequences are SGDLS and YYNGEE. The V end was cut by 5 bases, the J end by 0 bases, with 13 bases between. The CDR3 extends over 15 amino acids. CDR3 DNA: TGTGCCAGCAGTAGTGAGGGCAGGAGCACAGATACGCAGTATTTT. Encoded protein: CASSSEGRSTDTQYF. The complete variable domain, with remaining parts taken from reference TRBV9 and TRBJ2-3, reads DSGVTQTPKHLITATGQRVTLRCSPRSGDLSVYWYQQSLDQGLQFLIQYYNGEERAKGNILERFSAQQFPDLHSELNLSSLELGDSALYFCASSSEGRSTDTQYFGPGTRLTVL.

V is TRBV4-2 and J is TRBJ2-5; the match to TRBD2 covers 10 bases. The DNA end lines up better with TRBJ2-7; the J call may be wrong. Germline V gene data show CDR1 as LGHNA and CDR2 as YNFKEQ. CDR3 length: 17 residues. CDR3 in amino acids: CASSQEVIAGGHYEQYF. The DNA of the CDR3 is TGTGCCAGCAGCCAAGAGGTTATAGCGGGGGGACACTACGAGCAGTACTTC.